This T cell receptor (beta chain) is drawn from a study of cytomegalovirus exposure and HLA in healthy donors (dated by TCRdb to between 2016 and 2019). In the study overall: An earlier analysis of around 600 of the donors reported more than 250 Gb of sequence data and 117 million unique TCR beta sequences from about 180 million T cells. Approximately 330 gigabases of sequencing data and roughly 80 million unique TCR sequences made up an early release that covered approximately 700 HLA-typed donors. Of the 300 to 450 genotyped donors, 80% to 90% were placed in the genetic ancestry cluster associated with self-reported Caucasian donors. The aim of the study was to test whether cataloging public T cell receptors could identify signatures of past pathogen exposure. The study profiled the T cell repertoires of hundreds of subjects by immunosequencing and related them to cytomegalovirus serostatus. A separate validation cohort of roughly 110 different subjects was used in addition to the roughly 640-subject first cohort. The study combined high-throughput TCR immunosequencing, statistical association of individual TCRs with disease status, and machine learning to predict cytomegalovirus infection status. In a later analysis, previously published TCR beta repertoires from more than 500 donors were re-analyzed and high-resolution HLA genotyping was added so that TCR occurrence patterns could be studied. Rather than drawing on any new phenotypic data, the later analysis identified candidate immune exposures from TCR beta sequences and the way those sequences occurred across donors. An earlier analysis of several hundred of the donors applied high-throughput TCR beta sequencing to assess whether each TCR beta V gene segment acted as functional or pseudogenic. Donor age, sex, ethnicity and CMV serostatus were compiled alongside the repertoire data. A later genetic analysis used genome-wide SNP genotypes for about three fifths of the roughly 700 donors, treating that subset as a discovery cohort. Every discovery cohort repertoire had been produced on one sequencing platform. HLA typing included class I and class II loci at four-digit resolution. The number of typed donors differed by locus: roughly 620-640 for A, B, C, DRB1 and DQB1; 500 to 550 for DQA1; roughly 600 for DPA1; and approximately 450 for DPB1. Roughly five DR-DQ haplotypes were handled as single units for association and clustering, since linkage in the cohort was strong. Among a few hundred genotyped donors of the cohort, an average of approximately 240,000 unique TCR beta nucleotide sequences were sequenced per donor, 15% to 20% of them non-productive. Overall study outcomes, separate from this receptor: In a later analysis, HLA-associated TCR beta chains showed more clonal expansion and lower generation probabilities than non-associated chains that were equally common. In an earlier analysis of under 600 of the donors, most TCR beta V segments were observed in productive rearrangements about 87% or about 30% of the time, broadly matching IMGT annotations. According to a later genetic analysis, donors in an Asian-associated ancestry cluster had fewer N-insertions in productive TCRs than the roughly 670-donor mean. Most CMV-associated TCR beta chains appeared to be HLA-restricted in a later analysis, and the HLA associations seemed to be driven largely by CMV exposure. It was suggested by the authors that the approach could potentially be generalized to other disease states and immunological phenotypes. The classifier was reported to diagnose cytomegalovirus status with high specificity and sensitivity in both the original and validation cohorts. The sequencing pipeline was judged likely to have produced a cluster of highly shared sequence variants as a technical artifact. Some IMGT-functional V segments, including TRBV6-2 and TRBV6-3, could not be distinguished by the 87-base-pair reads and were therefore excluded. Most TCR sequences were seen in very few donors, while some public TCRs were found in many individuals. In vitro tests confirmed that three of the cytomegalovirus-associated TCR beta chains recognize cytomegalovirus antigens. Because some donors lacked HLA typing at each locus, the association tests relied only on the typed subset. A total of 150 to 200 TCR beta chains were listed by the study as associated with cytomegalovirus. An association between a missense DCLRE1C variant and V-gene and J-gene trimming of TCR beta chains was found in a later genetic analysis and replicated in an independent cohort. According to a later analysis, TCR association rates differed among HLA loci, with DRB1 alleles showing the most associated TCRs and HLA-C alleles showing the fewest. According to a later analysis, parvovirus B19, influenza, CMV and Epstein-Barr virus appeared linked to several top co-occurrence clusters. When HLA alleles, especially DR and DQ, strongly co-occurred, TCR associations were difficult to assign to individual alleles. In this cohort, only TCR beta chains were sequenced, and detectable features were limited by the absence of alpha or paired-chain data. A further reported finding was that TCR beta sequences accurately predicted the HLA-A and HLA-B alleles for most subjects in the first cohort. Linkage disequilibrium might explain the correlated functional status among segregating V segments, but an unknown experimental factor could not be ruled out. Sequencing depth was assumed to be roughly uniform across donors in the presence/absence analyses, though that assumption may not hold. The earlier analysis of 450 to 700 of the donors excluded 15 to 20 rarely observed V segments, including chromosome 9 orphons, because counts were too low. In a later analysis, more than 15,000 TCR beta sequences were associated with specific HLA alleles at a false discovery rate of 0.05. The only immune exposure information available for the cohort was CMV serostatus.

The cohort consisted of more than 650 healthy bone marrow donors. Cohort members were all nominally healthy when sampled, although unrecorded immune exposures were likely present. The donor was CMV seronegative and was included in the group of a few hundred seronegative cohort members. Every donor gave a peripheral blood sample, and the peripheral blood mononuclear cells from that sample were used for TCR beta sequencing. Genomic DNA was extracted from the blood cell samples with the Qiagen DNeasy Blood Extraction Kit. The CDR3, cysteine through phenylalanine, is 16 amino acids long. The entry retains the CDR3 DNA only, 48 bases that are in frame from base 1. This clone has more than one count but fewer than ten. Its antigen target is currently unknown. Base-call qualities are not available, and no considerably larger clone is one nucleotide away. Library method: the immunoSEQ multiplex PCR assay. For the multiplex PCR, a mixture combining 60 forward primers for TCR Vbeta segments and 13 reverse primers for TCR Jbeta segments was used. The CDR3 region of rearranged TCR beta genes was amplified from genomic DNA with a multiplex PCR assay. Amplified TCR beta libraries were sequenced as 87-base-pair reads on the Illumina HiSeq System. In the source study's methods: A later analysis counted around 72 million unique TCR beta chains across the roughly 700 repertoires, and about 10 million of these chains were shared by at least two donors. A nearest-neighbor algorithm error-corrected the raw reads and collapsed the reads into unique sequences, merging closely related sequences to remove PCR and sequencing errors. V, D and J gene segments were assigned by aligning CDR3 sequences to IMGT reference sequences. For a sequence to be retained, a match of at least six nucleotides was required to both a V gene segment and a J gene segment. A rearrangement counted as productive if the CDR3 had no stop codons and remained in frame with V and J, and every other rearrangement counted as non-productive. CDR3 was defined according to IMGT convention as the region running from the second conserved V-encoded cysteine to the conserved J-encoded phenylalanine. The earlier analysis of about 590 of the donors excluded sequences that lacked an unambiguous match to a single V gene segment. An earlier analysis of a few hundred of the donors called V segments functional above 56.7% productive rearrangements and segregating when the between-donor standard deviation exceeded 5%. A statistical classification framework was built for diagnosing cytomegalovirus status from the catalog of TCR beta chain sequences. A later analysis assigned V and J genes by comparing TCR nucleotide sequences with IMGT/GENE-DB human TR gene sequences. A later analysis assigned CDR3 sequences and most-parsimonious VDJ recombination scenarios with the TCRdist pipeline. In a later analysis, every TCR beta chain was defined by the combination of its CDR3 amino acid sequence and its V-gene family, and reads without a unique V-gene family were dropped. A later analysis removed several hundred highly shared, low-generation-probability nucleotide sequences to deal with suspected cross-contamination and a sequencing artifact. A later analysis calculated a clonal expansion index for each public chain from normalized within-repertoire ranks of inferred template counts. In a later analysis, generation probabilities were computed using a VDJ recombination model fitted to out-of-frame rearrangements, and the results were checked against IGoR. A later analysis scored TCR-TCR, TCR-HLA and TCR-CMV co-occurrence with hypergeometric tests, applying a repertoire-size bias correction to TCR pairs. In a later analysis, false discovery rates were estimated by permuting HLA or CMV assignments 20 times. In a later analysis, co-occurring TCRs were grouped with DBSCAN, and TCRdist sequence similarity was added when clustering was performed within HLA-allele-positive subsets. For co-occurrence clustering, repertoires with fewer than 30,000 or more than 120,000 public chains were excluded, along with several repertoires with anomalous nucleotide sharing. What TCRdb holds here is the immuneACCESS table cut down to in-frame rearrangements. Part of the clones is not present; checked against another copy, under half of the missing clones reflect an unresolved V gene, and the others are unexplained. V and J calls and clone size are copied from that table; D and trimming were computed from the DNA. This sample gives roughly 110,000 clones in total; just over 70% of them show up just once. The ten largest clones capture roughly 0.79% of the sample.

This TCR was sampled from a boy aged 5-17 years in good health and CMV-seronegative. The rearranged chain carries TRBV12-2 and TRBJ1-1. TRBV12-2 is tagged as a pseudogene. The sequenced sample was PBMCs. The DNA sequence is as follows: TGTGCAAGTCGCTTAAGGGAGCTTGTTGGCAACACTGAAGCTTTCTTT. Its protein reads: CASRLRELVGNTEAFF.